Presented here are 9 T cell receptor beta chains from one specimen sequenced in a study of regulatory T cells in long-lasting Graves disease. The time point: newly diagnosed GD, antithyroid drugs for less than 3 months. From RNA extracted from PBMCs, the TCR library was made. Assembly of TCR beta libraries relied on iRepertoire HTBI primers together with Arm-PCR of CDR3 regions. One entry per CDR3 protein results from TCRdb running MiXCR on the multiplex PCR reads. The repertoire has some 230,000 distinct CDR3 sequences, about 16% of them found once; the top ten carry approximately 20%. Sequencing used peripheral blood mononuclear cells (PBMCs), obtained at new diagnosis, from a patient treated with antithyroid drugs. All receptors derive from a female donor with Graves disease.

This clonotype was recorded at least ten times. The chain couples TRBV20-1 to TRBJ1-4, with D unresolved. The CDR3 is 14 amino acids. Looked up from germline, CDR1 is DFQATT and CDR2 is SNEGSKA (reference sequence). V shed 0 bases and J shed 10 bases, with 15 bases lying between them. In nucleotides, the CDR3 is TGCAGTGCTAGAGATAGCTGGAGGACGGGAAAACTGTTTTTT. It codes for CSARDSWRTGKLFF.

This clonotype was recorded a few times. V gene TRBV20-1 combines with J gene TRBJ2-1; 7 nucleotides align to TRBD2. CDR1 and CDR2 (germline): DFQATT, SNEGSKA (reference sequence). The CDR3 is 13 residues long. Germline trimming cut 6 bases from V and 6 bases from J; bases unmatched to any gene: 8. The CDR3 is CSAYTSSGNEQFF. CDR3 DNA sequence: TGCAGTGCCTATACGTCTAGCGGCAATGAGCAGTTCTTC.

The CDR3 DNA reads as TGTGCCAGCAGCCGGACTAGCACAGATACGCAGTATTTT. This sequence encodes CASSRTSTDTQYF. The J gene is TRBJ2-3, the V gene TRBV6-1; D is perhaps TRBD2 (5 bases). The CDR3 spans 13 residues. Deletions cut 6 bases from V and 0 bases from J, with 7 bases between. Germline loops: CDR1 MNHNS, CDR2 SASEGT.

This clonotype was picked up a small number of times. V gene TRBV5-6 combines with J gene TRBJ2-3, with D perhaps being TRBD1 or TRBD2 (5 bases each). V was cut by 0 bases and J by 0 bases, with 8 bases left in between. There are 15 residues in the CDR3. Germline CDR1 is SGHDT and CDR2 is YYEEEE. The CDR3 spells CASSLGGLSTDTQYF. The CDR3 nucleotides are TGTGCCAGCAGCTTGGGGGGGTTAAGCACAGATACGCAGTATTTT.

This clonotype was detected ten times or more. The chain joins TRBV11-2 to TRBJ2-7, with no clear D. Looked up from germline, CDR1 is SGHAT and CDR2 is FQNNGV. The CDR3 totals 11 residues. Trimming shortened V by 3 bases and J by 2 bases, and 2 bases separated the two germline ends. CDR3: CASSFAYEQYF. The CDR3 bases are TGTGCCAGCAGCTTTGCCTACGAGCAGTACTTC.

This clonotype was found a few times. The chain links TRBV5-1 to TRBJ1-1, with TRBD1 identical over 7 bases. The V gene end was trimmed by 2 bases and the J gene end by 0 bases; junction bases not matched to a gene: 10. The CDR3 extends over 17 amino acids. CDR1 SGHRS and CDR2 YFSETQ come from the germline V gene. In nucleotides, the CDR3 is TGCGCCAGCAGCTTTTCCACAGGGGCGTCCATGAACACTGAAGCTTTCTTT. Translated, it gives CASSFSTGASMNTEAFF. Drawing the rest from reference TRBV5-1 and TRBJ1-1, the complete variable domain is KAGVTQTPRYLIKTRGQQVTLSCSPISGHRSVSWYQQTPGQGLQFLFEYFSETQRNKGNFPGRFSGRQFSNSRSEMNVSTLELGDSALYLCASSFSTGASMNTEAFFGQGTRLTVV.

This clonotype was seen at least ten times. A much larger clone differs by one base, so this may be a read error. This chain connects TRBV12-3 or TRBV12-4 to TRBJ2-2; the match to TRBD2 covers 7 bases. The CDR3 is 13 residues long. Here the CDR3 DNA reads TGTGCCGGCAGGGAAGGACTAGCCGGGGAGCTGTTTTTT. As protein: CAGREGLAGELFF.

This clonotype appeared a few times. The chain employs TRBV7-2 and TRBJ2-2; TRBD2 agrees at 7 bases. This CDR3 spans 15 amino acids. V was clipped by 7 bases and J by 4 bases; unmatched bases: 9. CDR1 is SGHTA, CDR2 FQGNSA, per germline. CDR3: CASIREGRFTGELFF. The CDR3 nucleotides are TGTGCCAGCATTAGGGAGGGCCGGTTCACCGGGGAGCTGTTTTTT. Together with reference TRBV7-2 and TRBJ2-2, the CDR3 gives the full variable domain: GAGVSQSPSNKVTEKGKDVELRCDPISGHTALYWYRQSLGQGLEFLIYFQGNSAPDKSGLPSDRFSAERTGGSVSTLTIQRTQQEDSAVYLCASIREGRFTGELFFGEGSRLTVL.

The chain uses TRBV19 and TRBJ2-5; 8 nucleotides agree with TRBD2. This CDR3 comprises 14 residues. J gave up 4 bases and V 3 bases, and 4 bases lay outside the gene matches. Germline V gives CDR1 LNHDA, CDR2 SQIVND (reference sequence). CDR3 DNA sequence: TGTGCCAGTAGTATCCGCGGGAGGCGAGAGACCCAGTACTTC. Encoded protein: CASSIRGRRETQYF.